A selection of T cell receptor beta chains follows, all from one sample in a study of response to subunit inactivated influenza vaccine. TCRdb re-derived calls from the RT-PCR reads in MiXCR, one entry per CDR3 protein. The sample shows 290,000 or so distinct CDR3 sequences, about 20% of them seen only once. The sequences come from PBMCs from blood, collected approximately 22 months after vaccination. The receptors were gathered from a man aged 45-69 years who received an inactivated influenza vaccine. Both conserved end residues are part of each CDR3. A D gene is named only where the DNA matches it firmly. Not all rows give a size; the values are once, few, many and, for expanded clones, a class.

>few|TRBD1|TRBV7-2|TRBJ2-7
CASSAGQASYEQYF
TGTGCCAGCAGCGCCGGACAGGCGTCCTACGAGCAGTACTTC
>many|NA|TRBV10-3|TRBJ1-3
CAISESGSGGNTIYF
TGTGCCATCAGTGAGTCGGGCTCAGGCGGAAACACCATATATTTT
>NA|NA|TRBV5-1|TRBJ2-3
CASSLDQNTQYF
TGCGCCAGCAGCTTGGACCAAAATACGCAGTATTTT
>NA|NA|TRBV6-1|TRBJ1-1
CASSPLQVNTEAFF
TGTGCCAGCAGCCCCCTACAAGTAAACACTGAAGCTTTCTTT
>many|NA|TRBV4-3|TRBJ1-2
CASSQITGLSNYGYTF
TGCGCCAGCAGCCAGATTACAGGGCTTAGTAACTATGGCTACACCTTC
>few|NA|TRBV2|TRBJ1-6
CASCVGNSPLHF
TGTGCCAGCTGTGTCGGGAATTCACCCCTCCACTTT
>few|NA|TRBV7-9|TRBJ2-5
CASSSLRWQQETQYF
TGTGCCAGCAGCTCCCTACGTTGGCAACAAGAGACCCAGTACTTC
>NA|NA|TRBV20-1|TRBJ2-5
CSQGGQETQYF
TGCAGCCAGGGGGGGCAAGAGACCCAGTACTTC
>NA|TRBD1|TRBV20-1|TRBJ1-5
CSAPDRAINQPQHF
TGCAGTGCTCCCGACAGGGCGATTAATCAGCCCCAGCATTTT
>NA|TRBD2|TRBV5-1|TRBJ2-7
CASRATSGRSYEQYF
TGCGCCAGCAGGGCGACTAGCGGGAGATCCTACGAGCAGTACTTC
>few|NA|TRBV9|TRBJ1-1
CASSPRPLAEAFF
TGTGCCAGCAGCCCCCGGCCGCTGGCTGAAGCTTTCTTT
>NA|NA|TRBV5-1|TRBJ1-3
CASSLGTEGNTIYF
TGCGCCAGCAGCTTGGGGACAGAGGGAAACACCATATATTTT
>NA|TRBD1|TRBV2|TRBJ2-7
CASNGQGKLYEQYF
TGTGCCAGCAATGGACAGGGGAAACTCTACGAGCAGTACTTC
>NA|NA|TRBV5-1|TRBJ1-2
CASSLTGGRDNYGYTF
TGCGCCAGCAGCTTGACTGGGGGCAGAGATAACTATGGCTACACCTTC
>NA|TRBD1|TRBV12-3/TRBV12-4|TRBJ2-1
CASTPWTGHNEQFF
TGTGCCAGCACTCCTTGGACAGGGCATAATGAGCAGTTCTTC
>few|NA|TRBV9|TRBJ1-3
CASSPPTGLRNTIYF
TGTGCCAGCAGCCCCCCCACAGGGCTGAGAAACACCATATATTTT
>many|NA|TRBV3-1|TRBJ1-3
CASSQAAVGGTIYF
TGTGCCAGCAGCCAAGCTGCTGTCGGTGGCACCATATATTTT
>few|NA|TRBV2|TRBJ1-2
CASSWGNYGYTF
TGTGCCAGCAGTTGGGGGAACTATGGCTACACCTTC
>few|TRBD1|TRBV24-1|TRBJ1-5
CATSDSGTGNQPQHF
TGTGCCACCAGTGACTCCGGGACAGGCAATCAGCCCCAGCATTTT
>few|NA|TRBV12-3/TRBV12-4|TRBJ2-5
CASSFQGSETQYF
TGTGCCAGCAGTTTTCAGGGGTCAGAGACCCAGTACTTC
>NA|NA|TRBV15|TRBJ2-7
CATSRDKGRTYEQYF
TGTGCCACCAGCAGAGATAAGGGCCGTACCTACGAGCAGTACTTC
>few|TRBD1|TRBV4-2|TRBJ1-3
CASSQGSTGAASGNTIYF
TGTGCCAGCAGCCAAGGAAGCACAGGGGCGGCCTCTGGAAACACCATATATTTT
>many|NA|TRBV2|TRBJ1-5
CASSEEGGMDNQPQHF
TGTGCCAGCAGTGAAGAAGGGGGGATGGACAATCAGCCCCAGCATTTT
>NA|NA|TRBV19|TRBJ1-2
CASSILTDNYGYTF
TGTGCCAGTAGTATTCTGACAGATAACTATGGCTACACCTTC
>few|TRBD1|TRBV20-1|TRBJ2-7
CSARDVTGSSYEQYF
TGCAGTGCTAGAGATGTGACAGGGAGCTCCTACGAGCAGTACTTC
>NA|TRBD1|TRBV7-9|TRBJ1-6
CASSQWTGGDSPLHF
TGTGCCAGCAGCCAGTGGACAGGGGGCGACTCACCCCTCCACTTT
>few|NA|TRBV29-1|TRBJ1-2
CSVEGVAGSYGYTF
TGCAGCGTTGAGGGGGTTGCAGGGAGCTATGGCTACACCTTC
>few|TRBD1|TRBV5-1|TRBJ1-1
CASSLDGTGSGAFF
TGCGCCAGCAGCTTGGACGGGACAGGGTCTGGAGCTTTCTTT
>few|NA|TRBV20-1|TRBJ2-7
CSARGVIDYEQYF
TGCAGTGCTAGAGGGGTGATAGACTACGAGCAGTACTTC
>few|NA|TRBV25-1|TRBJ2-2
CASSVRSNTGELFF
TGTGCCAGCAGTGTTAGGAGCAACACCGGGGAGCTGTTTTTT
>once|NA|TRBV7-2|TRBJ2-5
CASSLWEARQETQYF
TGTGCCAGCAGCTTGTGGGAAGCGCGCCAAGAGACCCAGTACTTC
>few|NA|TRBV4-3|TRBJ2-5
CASSQGSGETQYF
TGCGCCAGCAGCCAAGGATCGGGAGAGACCCAGTACTTC
>NA|TRBD1|TRBV10-3|TRBJ2-1
CATTGQGVSQFF
TGTGCCACCACCGGACAGGGGGTCTCGCAGTTCTTC
>NA|NA|TRBV27|TRBJ2-5
CASSSVGRQETQYF
TGTGCCAGCAGTTCCGTCGGGAGACAAGAGACCCAGTACTTC
>few|NA|TRBV5-5|TRBJ1-4
CASRTTIKNEKLFF
TGTGCCAGCAGAACGACAATTAAAAATGAAAAACTGTTTTTT
>few|TRBD1|TRBV18|TRBJ1-1
CASSPTIQGEGTEAFF
TGTGCCAGCTCACCAACTATTCAGGGGGAGGGCACTGAAGCTTTCTTT
>few|TRBD1|TRBV4-2|TRBJ1-2
CASSQGGQANYGYTF
TGTGCCAGCAGCCAAGGCGGACAGGCGAACTATGGCTACACCTTC
>few|TRBD1|TRBV4-2|TRBJ1-3
CASSQYQGAGGNTIYF
TGTGCCAGCAGCCAATACCAGGGGGCGGGTGGAAACACCATATATTTT
>few|TRBD1|TRBV2|TRBJ1-2
CASSEQRGQGARGYTF
TGTGCCAGCAGTGAACAACGGGGACAGGGGGCTAGGGGCTACACCTTC
>many|TRBD1|TRBV12-3/TRBV12-4|TRBJ1-1
CASESIQGGTSFF
TGTGCCAGCGAATCGATCCAGGGGGGGACATCTTTCTTT
>few|TRBD2|TRBV20-1|TRBJ2-3
CSARDLAGADTQYF
TGCAGTGCTAGAGACCTAGCGGGGGCAGATACGCAGTATTTT
>NA|NA|TRBV12-3/TRBV12-4|TRBJ2-1
CASSSTGFEQFF
TGTGCCAGCAGTAGCACAGGGTTTGAGCAGTTCTTC
>NA|NA|TRBV25-1|TRBJ1-6
CASSEEVFSPLHF
TGTGCCAGCAGTGAAGAGGTTTTTTCACCCCTCCACTTT
>NA|TRBD2|TRBV5-1|TRBJ2-3
CASSHSGGPSSTDTQYF
TGCGCCAGCAGCCATAGCGGGGGACCGAGTAGCACAGATACGCAGTATTTT
>few|NA|TRBV20-1|TRBJ1-3
CSARPGSAGNTIYF
TGCAGTGCTAGACCGGGGAGCGCTGGAAACACCATATATTTT
>few|NA|TRBV12-3/TRBV12-4|TRBJ1-4
CASAGPPNEKLFF
TGTGCCAGCGCGGGTCCTCCCAATGAAAAACTGTTTTTT
>many|NA|TRBV4-3|TRBJ2-7
CASSQEAQGYSYEQYF
TGCGCCAGCAGCCAAGAGGCGCAGGGGTACTCCTACGAGCAGTACTTC
>NA|NA|TRBV4-3|TRBJ1-1
CASSQEDQRSTGARTEAFF
TGCGCCAGCAGCCAAGAGGACCAGCGCTCGACAGGAGCGAGGACTGAAGCTTTCTTT
>few|NA|TRBV20-1|TRBJ1-1
CSARDHRDTTEAFF
TGCAGTGCTAGAGATCACAGGGACACGACTGAAGCTTTCTTT
>many|NA|TRBV29-1|TRBJ1-1
CSATRGPNTEAFF
TGCAGCGCTACGCGGGGGCCGAACACTGAAGCTTTCTTT
>NA|NA|TRBV2|TRBJ2-2
CASSEGWGWSANTGELFF
TGTGCCAGCAGTGAGGGCTGGGGGTGGTCCGCGAACACCGGGGAGCTGTTTTTT